Here is one T cell receptor (beta chain) with its context. The data were taken from a study of T cell changes during pregnancy in multiple sclerosis. The CDR3 loop spans 18 amino acids. Germline CDR1 and CDR2: LNHDA and SQIVND (reference sequence). Deletions cut 2 bases from V and 0 bases from J, with 14 bases between. Generated by immunoSEQ multiplex PCR, the TCRdb table keeps only in-frame clones and is missing some. The table lists 13,000 or so clones, around nine tenths of them singletons. The receptor comes from a female donor with multiple sclerosis, enrolled in a pregnancy study. This specimen was CD8+ T cells from peripheral blood mononuclear cells, taken in the first trimester of pregnancy. This chain connects TRBV19 to TRBJ2-6, with D possibly being TRBD1 (5 bases). CDR3 coding DNA: TGTGCCAGTAGTATATTAACCTTGACAGACTCTGGGGCCAACGTCCTGACTTTC. Amino acid sequence: CASSILTLTDSGANVLTF.